A selection of T cell receptor beta chains follows, all from one sample in a study of blood T cells in healthy people across ages. TCRdb ran MiXCR on the 5' RACE reads and lists one entry per CDR3 protein. The sample contains about 670,000 distinct CDR3 sequences, around 41% of which appear only once. The sequencing input was blood. The source of these receptors is a man older than 75 in good health. Both conserved end residues are part of each CDR3. Each record gives: D gene, clone size, V gene, J gene, CDR3 protein, CDR3 DNA. D genes are given only for firm matches. Not every row has a clone size; where given, it reads once, few, many or a size class.

>TRBD2|-|TRBV10-3|TRBJ2-1
CAFSGDRDYSNNEQFF
TGTGCCTTCAGTGGGGACCGGGACTACTCTAACAATGAGCAGTTCTTC
>-|few|TRBV12-3/TRBV12-4|TRBJ2-1
CASSVSWGNEQFF
TGTGCCAGCAGTGTAAGTTGGGGCAATGAGCAGTTCTTC
>-|-|TRBV5-1|TRBJ2-3
CASSGPSDTQYF
TGCGCCAGCAGCGGGCCCTCGGATACGCAGTATTTT
>-|few|TRBV20-1|TRBJ2-1
CSARDSSSLGHNEQFF
TGCAGTGCTAGAGATTCGTCTAGCTTAGGCCACAATGAGCAGTTCTTC
>-|-|TRBV20-1|TRBJ2-7
CSAPSGTGEQYF
TGCAGTGCCCCGAGTGGGACGGGCGAGCAGTACTTC
>-|-|TRBV7-9|TRBJ2-1
CASSLGYGNEQFF
TGTGCCAGCAGCTTGGGCTACGGGAATGAGCAGTTCTTC
>-|-|TRBV11-2|TRBJ1-6
CASSSGQTYNSPLHF
TGTGCCAGCAGCTCAGGACAGACCTATAATTCACCCCTCCACTTT
>-|-|TRBV11-2|TRBJ2-1
CASSLQQDNEQFF
TGTGCCAGCAGCTTACAACAGGACAATGAGCAGTTCTTC
>TRBD1|-|TRBV5-5|TRBJ1-2
CASRLGQGAGYGYTF
TGTGCCAGCAGACTAGGACAGGGGGCTGGCTATGGCTACACCTTC
>-|-|TRBV6-2/TRBV6-3|TRBJ1-6
CASSYGGVQNSPLHF
TGTGCCAGCAGTTACGGTGGTGTTCAGAATTCACCCCTCCACTTT
>-|few|TRBV7-9|TRBJ2-6
CASSPRTGEVSGANVPTF
TGTGCCAGCAGCCCGAGAACAGGGGAGGTCTCTGGGGCCAACGTCCCGACTTTC
>TRBD1|-|TRBV4-3|TRBJ2-6
CASSQDRGIVSGANVLTF
TGCGCCAGCAGCCAAGACAGGGGGATTGTCTCTGGGGCCAACGTCCTGACTTTC
>TRBD2|-|TRBV6-2/TRBV6-3|TRBJ2-1
CASSPQLAGEYNEQFF
TGTGCCAGCAGTCCCCAACTAGCGGGGGAGTACAATGAGCAGTTCTTC
>TRBD2|few|TRBV20-1|TRBJ2-1
CSARDPGRTSGSNEQFF
TGCAGTGCTAGAGATCCCGGGCGGACTAGCGGGAGTAATGAGCAGTTCTTC
>-|-|TRBV5-1|TRBJ2-5
CASSPLVPETQYF
TGCGCCAGCAGCCCCCTCGTACCAGAGACCCAGTACTTC
>-|-|TRBV28|TRBJ1-1
CASRGAGPLSTEAFF
TGTGCCAGCAGGGGAGCAGGGCCCCTGAGCACTGAAGCTTTCTTT
>-|few|TRBV6-6|TRBJ1-1
CASTTGFTEAFF
TGTGCCAGCACAACAGGGTTCACTGAAGCTTTCTTT
>-|-|TRBV29-1|TRBJ1-1
CSIRDTYTEAFF
TGCAGCATACGGGACACCTACACTGAAGCTTTCTTT
>-|-|TRBV7-8|TRBJ2-7
CASIPLTGDEQYF
TGTGCCAGCATCCCATTGACAGGAGACGAGCAGTACTTC
>-|few|TRBV3-1|TRBJ2-3
CASSQGPRGLTDTQYF
TGTGCCAGCAGCCAAGGTCCCAGGGGACTCACAGATACGCAGTATTTT
>TRBD1|-|TRBV12-3/TRBV12-4|TRBJ2-7
CASSFNPTGRDEQYF
TGTGCCAGCAGTTTTAATCCGACAGGGCGGGACGAGCAGTACTTC
>-|few|TRBV20-1|TRBJ2-6
CSAGQPSGANVLTF
TGCAGTGCCGGACAACCCTCTGGGGCCAACGTCCTGACTTTC
>-|-|TRBV30|TRBJ2-4
CAWSPTGTSTLAKNIQYF
TGTGCCTGGAGTCCCACCGGTACCTCAACACTAGCCAAAAACATTCAGTACTTC
>TRBD1|-|TRBV20-1|TRBJ2-7
CSVGQGVLGEQYF
TGCAGTGTCGGACAGGGGGTGTTAGGCGAGCAGTACTTC
>-|-|TRBV12-3/TRBV12-4|TRBJ2-1
CASSYSDGNNEQFF
TGTGCCAGCAGCTATTCGGACGGAAACAATGAGCAGTTCTTC
>-|-|TRBV20-1|TRBJ2-3
CSAVGGAGTDTQYF
TGCAGTGCTGTGGGGGGCGCGGGCACAGATACGCAGTATTTT
>-|-|TRBV4-2|TRBJ2-3
CASSPGLGGGRPTDTQYF
TGTGCCAGCAGCCCCGGACTTGGGGGCGGGAGACCTACAGATACGCAGTATTTT
>-|few|TRBV20-1|TRBJ2-7
CSAPRSGTASSYEQYF
TGCAGTGCTCCCCGCTCCGGAACCGCCAGCTCCTACGAGCAGTACTTC
>TRBD1|many|TRBV12-3/TRBV12-4|TRBJ2-5
CASSRTGIETQYF
TGTGCCAGCAGTCGGACAGGGATCGAGACCCAGTACTTC
>-|few|TRBV7-2|TRBJ2-3
CASSLMRRGADTQYF
TGTGCCAGCAGCTTAATGCGGAGGGGTGCAGATACGCAGTATTTT
>-|many|TRBV6-2/TRBV6-3|TRBJ2-1
CATSTRVGYNEQFF
TGTGCCACCAGCACAAGGGTAGGGTACAATGAGCAGTTCTTC
>-|-|TRBV4-2|TRBJ2-7
CASSQDKATKDEQYF
TGTGCCAGCAGCCAAGATAAGGCCACTAAGGACGAGCAGTACTTC
>TRBD2|-|TRBV7-3|TRBJ2-2
CASSTGTSGPTGELFF
TGTGCCAGCAGCACGGGGACTAGCGGACCCACCGGGGAGCTGTTTTTT
>-|-|TRBV6-2/TRBV6-3|TRBJ2-1
CASSSHRANEQFF
TGTGCCAGCAGTTCCCACAGAGCCAATGAGCAGTTCTTC
>TRBD2|many|TRBV6-2/TRBV6-3|TRBJ2-7
CASSYSRVGLAGGTYEQYF
TGTGCCAGCAGTTACTCGAGAGTAGGACTAGCGGGAGGGACCTACGAGCAGTACTTC
>TRBD2|-|TRBV6-2/TRBV6-3|TRBJ2-7
CASSVLPGGAGEQYF
TGTGCCAGCAGCGTATTACCCGGGGGGGCCGGCGAGCAGTACTTC
>TRBD2|many|TRBV28|TRBJ2-5
CASSRASGGAQETQYF
TGTGCCAGCAGCAGGGCCAGCGGGGGGGCCCAAGAGACCCAGTACTTC
>-|-|TRBV5-1|TRBJ2-3
CASSATLATDTQYF
TGCGCCAGCAGCGCAACTCTAGCCACAGATACGCAGTATTTT
>TRBD1|-|TRBV9|TRBJ1-2
CASSVTGAYGYTF
TGTGCCAGCAGCGTAACAGGGGCCTATGGCTACACCTTC
>-|-|TRBV15|TRBJ1-5
CATSSWGQPQHF
TGTGCCACCAGCAGCTGGGGGCAGCCCCAGCATTTT
>TRBD2|-|TRBV18|TRBJ2-1
CASSPLKLAGGRSNEQFF
TGTGCCAGCTCACCCCTGAAGCTAGCGGGAGGACGATCTAATGAGCAGTTCTTC
>TRBD1|many|TRBV7-2|TRBJ2-3
CASSSDRGPDTQYF
TGTGCCAGCAGCTCGGACAGGGGCCCAGATACGCAGTATTTT
>-|-|TRBV7-7|TRBJ2-3
CASSRKAGSTDTQYF
TGTGCCAGCAGCCGCAAGGCGGGTAGCACAGATACGCAGTATTTT
>-|-|TRBV27|TRBJ1-1
CASTRLYENTEAFF
TGTGCCAGCACTCGTTTATATGAGAACACTGAAGCTTTCTTT
>TRBD2|-|TRBV6-5|TRBJ2-5
CASSYSRGLAGGRETQYF
TGTGCCAGCAGTTACAGTCGGGGACTAGCGGGAGGGAGAGAGACCCAGTACTTC
>-|few|TRBV9|TRBJ2-7
CASSAAGLYEQYF
TGTGCCAGCAGCGCCGCAGGGTTATACGAGCAGTACTTC
>-|-|TRBV27|TRBJ2-2
CASARTGELFF
TGTGCCAGCGCCCGGACCGGGGAGCTGTTTTTT
>TRBD2|many|TRBV4-3|TRBJ2-7
CASRRTSATYEQYF
TGCGCCAGCAGAAGGACTAGCGCGACCTACGAGCAGTACTTC
>-|-|TRBV6-5|TRBJ2-5
CASSYSYQETQYF
TGTGCCAGCAGTTACTCGTATCAGGAGACCCAGTACTTC
>TRBD2|few|TRBV12-3/TRBV12-4|TRBJ2-1
CASSSQFGGADNEQFF
TGTGCCAGCAGTTCCCAGTTCGGGGGGGCGGACAATGAGCAGTTCTTC
>-|-|TRBV29-1|TRBJ2-3
CSAVVARADTQYF
TGCAGCGCCGTCGTGGCCCGCGCAGATACGCAGTATTTT
>-|-|TRBV20-1|TRBJ1-6
CSAPADRTNSPLHF
TGCAGTGCTCCGGCCGACAGGACCAATTCACCCCTCCACTTT
>-|-|TRBV27|TRBJ1-1
CASSLLAQVTTEAFF
TGTGCCAGCAGTTTATTGGCGCAAGTGACCACTGAAGCTTTCTTT
>TRBD1|-|TRBV5-1|TRBJ1-1
CASSLGGRGGTEAFF
TGCGCCAGCAGCTTGGGGGGCAGGGGGGGGACTGAAGCTTTCTTT
>-|few|TRBV9|TRBJ2-5
CASSVESQETQYF
TGTGCCAGCAGCGTAGAAAGCCAAGAGACCCAGTACTTC
>-|-|TRBV7-2|TRBJ2-7
CASSLGDPDLYEQYF
TGTGCCAGCAGCTTAGGGGATCCTGATCTTTACGAGCAGTACTTC
>-|-|TRBV7-8|TRBJ2-1
CASSPSSLPYNEQFF
TGTGCCAGCAGCCCATCTAGTCTTCCCTACAATGAGCAGTTCTTC